These T cell receptor beta chains were read from a single sample in a study of metastatic and nonmetastatic thyroid tumors. Using MiXCR, TCRdb reanalyzed the PCR reads. The repertoire has 14,000 or so clones, roughly 33% of them found once; the top ten carry around a quarter. Material for sequencing was tumor tissue. Every receptor here comes from a female donor with papillary thyroid cancer or a benign thyroid nodule (not recorded which). Some clones in this sample may be carry-over from other donors' samples. The CDR3 runs from the conserved cysteine through the conserved F or W. The order of the fields is J gene, D gene, V gene, clone size, CDR3 protein, CDR3 DNA. A D gene is named only where the DNA matches it firmly. Size tells how often a clone was seen (once, few, many) or the class of an expanded clone, and some rows leave it out.

TRBJ2-7	TRBD2	TRBV19	few	CASSMGTSGAQYF	TGTGCCAGTAGTATGGGGACTAGCGGGGCGCAGTACTTC
TRBJ1-5	.	TRBV6-1	few	CASSEIQLNQPQHF	TGTGCCAGCAGTGAAATCCAGCTCAATCAGCCCCAGCATTTT
TRBJ2-3	TRBD1	TRBV24-1	.	CATSDRGRTDTQYF	TGTGCCACCAGTGACAGGGGGCGCACAGATACGCAGTATTTT
TRBJ2-7	.	TRBV27	few	CASSVNLDSYEQYF	TGTGCCAGCAGTGTGAACCTGGACTCCTACGAGCAGTACTTC
TRBJ2-6	TRBD1	TRBV24-1	.	CATSDSGVLGQGYSGANVLTF	TGTGCCACCAGTGATTCCGGGGTGTTGGGACAGGGCTACTCTGGGGCCAACGTCCTGACTTTC
TRBJ2-1	.	TRBV20-1	.	CSARLSIPFQRNEQFF	TGCAGTGCTAGGTTATCCATCCCCTTCCAGAGAAATGAGCAGTTCTTC
TRBJ2-7	.	TRBV24-1	many	CATSDSQGMNYEQYF	TGTGCCACCAGTGACTCACAGGGAATGAACTACGAGCAGTACTTC
TRBJ2-3	.	TRBV11-1	.	CASSLIVSETDTQYF	TGTGCCAGCAGCTTAATCGTGAGTGAAACAGATACGCAGTATTTT
TRBJ1-1	.	TRBV20-1	.	CSARPTLGYSRNTEAFF	TGCAGTGCTAGACCAACACTCGGGTATTCGCGGAACACTGAAGCTTTCTTT
TRBJ1-6	.	TRBV6-1	medium-sized	CASSFPYNSPLHF	TGTGCCAGCAGTTTTCCGTATAATTCACCCCTCCACTTT
TRBJ2-7	.	TRBV7-9	.	CASSLGTGYRTDF	TGTGCCAGCAGCTTAGGGACCGGTTACCGGACGGACTTC
TRBJ1-5	.	TRBV19	many	CASTVIPGQPQHF	TGTGCCAGTACCGTGATCCCGGGGCAGCCCCAGCATTTT
TRBJ1-6	TRBD1	TRBV20-1	medium-sized	CSVPRDRGYSPLHF	TGCAGTGTCCCCCGGGACAGGGGGTATTCACCCCTCCACTTT
TRBJ2-2	TRBD2	TRBV4-1	once	CASSQLAGGPGGGYLFF	TGCGCCAGCAGCCAACTAGCGGGAGGGCCAGGGGGAGGGTATCTGTTTTTT
TRBJ2-2	.	TRBV6-1	.	CASSDRYMYLRELFF	TGTGCCAGCAGCGACAGGTACATGTACCTCCGGGAGCTGTTTTTT
TRBJ2-2	.	TRBV5-1	medium-sized	CASSLTGSNTGELFF	TGCGCCAGCAGCTTGACAGGGTCGAACACCGGGGAGCTGTTTTTT
TRBJ1-6	.	TRBV18	many	CASSPGTQAPLHF	TGTGCCAGCTCACCAGGGACACAGGCTCCCCTCCACTTT
TRBJ2-7	TRBD1	TRBV24-1	.	CATSDIDRDGNEQYF	TGTGCCACCAGTGACATCGACAGGGACGGCAACGAGCAGTACTTC
TRBJ1-1	.	TRBV7-3	many	CASSAGPNTEAFF	TGTGCCAGCAGTGCGGGTCCAAACACTGAAGCTTTCTTT
TRBJ1-1	.	TRBV20-1	.	CSAPHVGTEAFF	TGCAGTGCCCCACATGTTGGAACTGAAGCTTTCTTT
TRBJ1-2	.	TRBV12-3/TRBV12-4	.	CASSRGLGESWGDGYTF	TGTGCCAGCAGTAGAGGTCTAGGGGAGTCGTGGGGAGATGGCTACACCTTC
TRBJ2-7	TRBD1	TRBV7-9	many	CASSQSIRGTYEQYF	TGTGCCAGCAGCCAATCGATCAGGGGGACATACGAGCAGTACTTC
TRBJ2-7	.	TRBV2	.	CASSGTLRPCEQYF	TGTGCCAGCAGCGGTACCTTAAGGCCGTGTGAGCAGTACTTC
TRBJ1-2	.	TRBV30	.	CAWTTGSLNYGYTF	TGTGCCTGGACCACAGGTTCGCTTAACTATGGCTACACCTTC
TRBJ2-5	TRBD1	TRBV27	many	CASSPRRGREETQYF	TGTGCCAGCAGCCCGCGAAGGGGGCGGGAAGAGACCCAGTACTTC
TRBJ2-1	.	TRBV19	medium-sized	CASTPDPSPTNEQFF	TGTGCCAGTACCCCCGACCCGAGCCCTACCAATGAGCAGTTCTTC
TRBJ1-1	TRBD1	TRBV5-1	.	CASRDRAFNTEAFF	TGCGCCAGCAGGGACAGGGCGTTTAACACTGAAGCTTTCTTT
TRBJ2-7	.	TRBV12-3/TRBV12-4	medium-sized	CASSLVASYEQYF	TGTGCCAGCAGTTTAGTGGCCTCCTACGAGCAGTACTTC
TRBJ2-1	.	TRBV5-1	few	CASSLVAEYNEQFF	TGCGCCAGCAGCTTGGTGGCAGAGTACAATGAGCAGTTCTTC